One sample yielded the 20 T cell receptor beta chains listed below, sequenced in a study of T cell repertoires in cytomegalovirus infection. Their target antigens are unknown. TCRdb re-derived calls from the reads in MiXCR, one entry per CDR3 protein. The table shows approximately 110,000 distinct CDR3 sequences, with under 35% occurring only once. This specimen was CD8+ T cells from cultured PBMCs, taken from culture after CMV antigen stimulation. These receptors were taken from a human donor in good health (CMV status not recorded). Some clones in this sample may be carry-over from other donors' samples.

This clonotype came up many times. The CDR3 sequence: CASSSLGPYEQYF. As DNA, the CDR3 is TGTGCCAGCAGCTCCCTAGGTCCCTACGAGCAGTACTTC. The V gene is TRBV7-9, the J gene TRBJ2-7; no firm D call. This CDR3 has 13 amino acids. Germline CDR1 and CDR2: SEHNR and FQNEAQ (reference sequence). V gave up 4 bases and J gave up 2 bases, with 9 bases separating them.

In this sample, this clonotype turned up a few times. V is TRBV6-5 and J is TRBJ2-1; 10 bases agree with TRBD1. The CDR3 is 15 amino acids. The V gene end was trimmed by 4 bases and the J gene end by 7 bases; junction bases not matched to a gene: 7. Per germline, CDR1 MNHEY and CDR2 SVGAGI. In DNA form, the CDR3 reads TGTGCCAGCAGTTCACGACAGGGGGCGTGGAATGAGCAGTTCTTC. Its protein product is CASSSRQGAWNEQFF.

Written as DNA, the CDR3 is TGTGCCAGCAGCTTAGCCCCACCGGGTCTCGAGCAGTACTTC. Translating gives CASSLAPPGLEQYF. The V call is TRBV7-2, the J call TRBJ2-7; D ambiguous. CDR1 is SGHTA and CDR2 is FQGNSA in the germline V gene. CDR3 length: 14 amino acids. Trimming left V 0 bases short and J 6 bases short, with 12 bases between.

The chain links TRBV7-2 to TRBJ1-4, with D tentatively TRBD1 (5 bases). The CDR3 length is 15 residues. Looked up from germline, CDR1 is SGHTA and CDR2 is FQGNSA. Trimming left V 6 bases short and J 6 bases short, with 17 bases between. The CDR3 spells CASRGAPRVDEKLFF. In nucleotides, the CDR3 is TGTGCCAGCAGAGGTGCCCCCAGGGTGGATGAAAAACTGTTTTTT.

This clonotype was counted only a few times. The chain uses TRBV2 and TRBJ2-1; 9 nucleotides agree with TRBD2. With V trimmed by 6 bases and J by 7 bases, 10 bases remained unmatched. From germline, CDR1 is SNHLY and CDR2 FYNNEI. This CDR3 has 15 amino acids. CDR3 bases: TGTGCCAGCAGGGTCCGTCCTAGCGGGGTGAATGAGCAGTTCTTC. Protein product: CASRVRPSGVNEQFF. Using reference TRBV2 and TRBJ2-1 for the parts outside the CDR3, the full variable domain is EPEVTQTPSHQVTQMGQEVILRCVPISNHLYFYWYRQILGQKVEFLVSFYNNEISEKSEIFDDQFSVERPDGSNFTLKIRSTKLEDSAMYFCASRVRPSGVNEQFFGPGTRLTVL.

V and J are TRBV12-3 or TRBV12-4 and TRBJ1-2; D is perhaps TRBD1 (5 bases). CDR3 length: 15 amino acids. V dropped 3 bases and J dropped 1 base, with 12 bases sitting between them. CDR3 sequence reads: CASSLFRDSNYGYTF. CDR3 coding DNA: TGTGCCAGCAGTTTGTTCCGAGACAGTAACTATGGCTACACCTTC.

The chain combines TRBV6-6 with TRBJ2-7; D is uncertain. V lost 2 bases and J lost 5, with 7 bases in between. The CDR3 is made up of 12 amino acids. The germline V gene has CDR1 MNHNY and CDR2 SVGAGI (reference sequence). CDR3 region: CASSYGVHEQYF. The CDR3 coding sequence is TGTGCCAGCAGTTACGGGGTCCACGAGCAGTACTTC.

The chain links TRBV3-1 to TRBJ2-5; D ambiguous. The germline V and J ends were trimmed by 0 bases and 2 bases, with 13 bases remaining between them. The CDR3 spans 16 residues. Germline V lookup: CDR1 LGHDT, CDR2 YNNKEL (reference sequence). CDR3 nucleotide sequence: TGTGCCAGCAGCCAAGAGTTTCCAGGAAGGCAAGAGACCCAGTACTTC. Protein sequence: CASSQEFPGRQETQYF.

The chain is built from TRBV19 and TRBJ1-1; unclear D gene. Trimming removed 5 bases from V and 1 base from J, with 11 bases in between. The CDR3 consists of 14 residues. Germline CDR1 reads LNHDA; CDR2 reads SQIVND (reference sequence). The CDR3 loop reads CASSLGSENTEAFF. The CDR3 nucleotides are TGTGCCAGTAGTCTCGGTAGCGAGAACACTGAAGCTTTCTTT.

This chain links TRBV9 with TRBJ2-3, with a weak D call TRBD1 (5 bases). The CDR3 extends over 16 amino acids. V dropped 0 bases and J dropped 0 bases, with 11 bases sitting between them. From germline, CDR1 is SGDLS and CDR2 YYNGEE. DNA for the CDR3: TGTGCCAGCAGCGTAGGGGGCAGCCTGAGCACAGATACGCAGTATTTT. Amino acids: CASSVGGSLSTDTQYF.

V gene TRBV6-8 combines with J gene TRBJ2-3; 9 positions match TRBD2. CDR1 is MNHGY and CDR2 is SAAAGT in the germline V gene. The CDR3 runs 16 residues. The V gene end was trimmed by 0 bases and the J gene end by 1 base; junction bases not matched to a gene: 2. The CDR3 loop is CASSYSPSGGTDTQYF. The CDR3 DNA sequence: TGTGCCAGCAGTTACTCACCTAGCGGGGGCACAGATACGCAGTATTTT.

In its sample, this clonotype was seen a few times. The V gene is TRBV7-6, the J gene TRBJ2-1, with D unclear. Trimming shortened V by 5 bases and J by 4 bases, and 15 bases separated the two germline ends. Germline V gene data show CDR1 as SGHVS and CDR2 as FNYEAQ. The CDR3 totals 15 residues. CDR3 coding DNA: TGTGCCAGCAGCCCACGGGTGTCCGGGTACAATGAGCAGTTCTTC. It translates to CASSPRVSGYNEQFF. The variable domain in full, completed from reference TRBV7-6 and TRBJ2-1, reads GAGVSQSPRYKVTKRGQDVALRCDPISGHVSLYWYRQALGQGPEFLTYFNYEAQQDKSGLPNDRFSAERPEGSISTLTIQRTEQRDSAMYRCASSPRVSGYNEQFFGPGTRLTVL.

The V and J genes are TRBV7-9 and TRBJ1-1; 8 nucleotides align to TRBD1. The CDR3 extends over 17 amino acids. Germline trimming cut 4 bases from V and 5 bases from J; bases unmatched to any gene: 15. CDR1 SEHNR and CDR2 FQNEAQ come from the germline V gene (reference sequence). CDR3 nucleotide sequence: TGTGCCAGCAGCTACCTGGGGGGCGGACAGGGTTGGACTGAAGCTTTCTTT. Amino acids: CASSYLGGGQGWTEAFF.

This clonotype was counted ten times or more. The chain links TRBV7-8 to TRBJ1-5; a possible D gene is TRBD1 (6 bases). The CDR3 covers 15 residues. From germline, CDR1 is SGHVS and CDR2 FQNEAQ. Trimming took 7 bases from V and 6 from J, leaving 19 bases between them. The CDR3 spells CASTPDQGFPQPQHF. CDR3 nucleotides: TGTGCCAGCACCCCGGACCAGGGGTTTCCTCAGCCCCAGCATTTT. Combining the CDR3 with reference TRBV7-8 and TRBJ1-5 gives the whole variable domain GAGVSQSPRYKVAKRGQDVALRCDPISGHVSLFWYQQALGQGPEFLTYFQNEAQLDKSGLPSDRFFAERPEGSVSTLKIQRTQQEDSAVYLCASTPDQGFPQPQHFGDGTRLSIL.

V gene TRBV7-9 combines with J gene TRBJ2-3; the match to TRBD2 covers 13 bases. V lost 4 bases, J lost 0 bases, and 7 bases stayed unmatched. The CDR3 has 18 residues. The germline V gene encodes CDR1 SEHNR and CDR2 FQNEAQ (reference sequence). CDR3 nucleotides: TGTGCCAGCAGCTCCCACCGGACTAGCGGGGGTAGCACAGATACGCAGTATTTT. Translation gives CASSSHRTSGGSTDTQYF.

This clonotype came up a few times. This chain joins TRBV6-2 or TRBV6-3 and TRBJ1-2; no clear D. The CDR3 contains 13 residues. Trimming removed 0 bases from V and 2 bases from J, with 4 bases in between. Germline V gene lookup returns CDR1 MNHEY and CDR2 SVGEGT. DNA of the CDR3: TGTGCCAGCAGTTACTCGGACAACTATGGCTACACCTTC. Its protein product is CASSYSDNYGYTF.

The chain uses TRBV28 and TRBJ1-4, with D possibly matching TRBD1 (5 bases). Trimming removed 5 bases from V and 7 bases from J, with 14 bases in between. CDR1 MDHEN and CDR2 SYDVKM come from the germline V gene. There are 14 residues in the CDR3. CDR3 amino acids: CASSAPGWGEKLFF. CDR3 bases: TGTGCCAGCAGTGCACCAGGGTGGGGTGAAAAACTGTTTTTT.

This clonotype was recorded at least ten times. The rearrangement links TRBV7-2 to TRBJ1-5; D may be TRBD1 (6 bases). V dropped 3 bases and J dropped 6 bases, with 12 bases sitting between them. CDR3 length equals 14 residues. CDR1 and CDR2 from the germline V gene are SGHTA and FQGNSA. DNA for the CDR3: TGTGCCAGCAGCTTCGGGGGCTGGGGTCAGCCCCAGCATTTT. Its translation is CASSFGGWGQPQHF.

V usage is TRBV5-6 and J usage is TRBJ1-1, with TRBD1 matching 10 bases. The CDR3 has 18 residues. Germline V gene lookup returns CDR1 SGHDT and CDR2 YYEEEE. J gave up 3 bases and V 4 bases, and 15 bases lay outside the gene matches. The chain's CDR3 is CASSPRDRGRKEDTEAFF. For the CDR3, the DNA is TGTGCCAGCAGCCCCAGGGACAGGGGAAGGAAGGAGGACACTGAAGCTTTCTTT.

The chain has TRBV5-1 and TRBJ2-1, with D unclear. Germline CDR1 is SGHRS and CDR2 is YFSETQ. This CDR3 region has 12 residues. Trimming left V 1 base short and J 10 bases short, with 9 bases between. The CDR3 reads CASSLRVGEQFF. CDR3 DNA sequence: TGCGCCAGCAGCTTGCGCGTGGGGGAGCAGTTCTTC.